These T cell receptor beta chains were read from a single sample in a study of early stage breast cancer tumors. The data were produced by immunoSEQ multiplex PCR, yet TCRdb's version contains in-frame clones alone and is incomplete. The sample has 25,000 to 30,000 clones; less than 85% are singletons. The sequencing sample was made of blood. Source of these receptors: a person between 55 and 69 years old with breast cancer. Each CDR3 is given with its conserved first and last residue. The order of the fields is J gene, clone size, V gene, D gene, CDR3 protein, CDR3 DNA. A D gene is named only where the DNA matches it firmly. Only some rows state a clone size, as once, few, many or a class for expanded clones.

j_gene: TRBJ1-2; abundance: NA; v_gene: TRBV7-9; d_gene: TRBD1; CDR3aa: CASSSGQVYGYTF; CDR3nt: TGTGCCAGCAGCTCGGGACAGGTCTATGGCTACACCTTC
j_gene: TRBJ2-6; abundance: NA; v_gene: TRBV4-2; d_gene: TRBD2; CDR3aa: CASSQETSGSGTGANVLTF; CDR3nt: TGTGCCAGCAGCCAGGAAACTAGCGGGAGTGGCACTGGGGCCAACGTCCTGACTTTC
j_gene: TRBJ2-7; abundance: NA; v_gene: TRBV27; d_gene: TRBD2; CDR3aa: CASSKGLAGDEQYF; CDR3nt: TGTGCCAGCAGCAAGGGACTAGCGGGAGACGAGCAGTACTTC
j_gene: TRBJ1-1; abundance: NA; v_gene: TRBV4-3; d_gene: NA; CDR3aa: CASSQLGGNTEAFF; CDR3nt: TGCGCCAGCAGCCAGCTGGGGGGGAACACTGAAGCTTTCTTT
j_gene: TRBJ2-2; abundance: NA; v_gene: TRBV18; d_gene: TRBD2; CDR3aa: CASSLNELAARSPGELFF; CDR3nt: TGTGCCAGCTCACTCAACGAGCTAGCGGCTCGATCCCCCGGGGAGCTGTTTTTT
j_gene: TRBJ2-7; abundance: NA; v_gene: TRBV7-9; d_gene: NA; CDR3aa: CASSLDGRSSEQYF; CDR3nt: TGTGCCAGCAGCTTGGACGGGAGAAGTAGCGAGCAGTACTTC
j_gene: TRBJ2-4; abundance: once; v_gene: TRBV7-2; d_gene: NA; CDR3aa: CASSLTGIRAIQYF; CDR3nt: TGTGCCAGCAGCTTAACCGGGATACGGGCCATTCAGTACTTC
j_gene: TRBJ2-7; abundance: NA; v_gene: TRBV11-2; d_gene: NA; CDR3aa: CASSAQLGGPYEQYF; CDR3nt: TGTGCCAGCAGCGCCCAACTAGGAGGCCCCTACGAGCAGTACTTC
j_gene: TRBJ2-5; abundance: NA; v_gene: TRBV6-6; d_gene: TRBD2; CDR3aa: CASSLSGRAGETQYF; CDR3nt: TGTGCCAGCAGTCTAAGCGGGAGGGCCGGAGAGACCCAGTACTTC
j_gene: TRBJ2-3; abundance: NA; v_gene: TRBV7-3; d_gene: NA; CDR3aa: CASRSGSFDTDTQYF; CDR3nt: TGTGCCAGCAGGTCCGGGAGCTTCGACACAGATACGCAGTATTTT
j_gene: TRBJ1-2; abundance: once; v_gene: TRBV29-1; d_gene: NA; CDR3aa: CSVRRTVYDFGGYTF; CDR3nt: TGCAGCGTCCGTAGGACAGTCTATGACTTTGGGGGCTACACCTTC
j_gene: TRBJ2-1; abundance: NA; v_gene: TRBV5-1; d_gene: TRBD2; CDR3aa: CASRREGRDEQFF; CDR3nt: TGCGCCAGCAGGCGGGAGGGCCGAGATGAGCAGTTCTTC
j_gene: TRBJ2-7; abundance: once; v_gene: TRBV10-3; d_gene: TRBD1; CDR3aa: CAISAGTGAYEQYF; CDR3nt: TGTGCCATCAGCGCCGGGACAGGGGCCTACGAGCAGTACTTC
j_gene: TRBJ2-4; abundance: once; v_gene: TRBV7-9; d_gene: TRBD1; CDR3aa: CASSTPPDRVHF; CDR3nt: TGTGCCAGCAGCACACCGCCGGACAGGGTCCACTTC
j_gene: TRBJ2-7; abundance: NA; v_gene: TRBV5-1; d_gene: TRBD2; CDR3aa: CASSFTSGRTSYEQYF; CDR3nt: TGCGCCAGCAGCTTCACTAGCGGGAGAACGTCCTACGAGCAGTACTTC
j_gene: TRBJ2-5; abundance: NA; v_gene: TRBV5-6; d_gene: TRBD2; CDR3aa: CASSLLAGAGRGETQYF; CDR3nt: TGTGCCAGCAGCTTACTAGCGGGAGCTGGTAGAGGTGAGACCCAGTACTTC
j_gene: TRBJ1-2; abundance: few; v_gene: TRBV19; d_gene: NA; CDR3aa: CASSIRGSRGYTF; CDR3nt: TGTGCCAGTAGTATACGGGGATCGAGAGGCTACACCTTC
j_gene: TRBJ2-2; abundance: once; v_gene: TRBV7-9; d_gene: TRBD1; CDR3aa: CASSFGQGVTGELFF; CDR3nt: TGTGCCAGCAGCTTTGGACAGGGGGTAACCGGGGAGCTGTTTTTT
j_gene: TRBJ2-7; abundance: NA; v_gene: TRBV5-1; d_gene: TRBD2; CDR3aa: CASSPRVAGPSYEQYF; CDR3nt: TGCGCCAGCAGCCCTAGAGTAGCGGGTCCCTCCTACGAGCAGTACTTC
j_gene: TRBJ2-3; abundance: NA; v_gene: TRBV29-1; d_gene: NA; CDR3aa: CSVEGYDTQYF; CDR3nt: TGCAGCGTTGAAGGCTACGATACGCAGTATTTT
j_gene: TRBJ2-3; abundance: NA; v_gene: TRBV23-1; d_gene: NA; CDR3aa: CASSQGKLGADTQYF; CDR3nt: TGCGCCAGCAGTCAAGGTAAGTTGGGAGCAGATACGCAGTATTTT
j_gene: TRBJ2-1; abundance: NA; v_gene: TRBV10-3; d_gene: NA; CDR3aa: CAISEGGLISVFF; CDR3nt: TGTGCCATCAGTGAGGGGGGCCTTATATCGGTATTCTTC
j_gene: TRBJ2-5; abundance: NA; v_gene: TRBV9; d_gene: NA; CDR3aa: CASSAPTSYQETQYF; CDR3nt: TGTGCCAGCAGCGCCCCGACATCGTACCAAGAGACCCAGTACTTC
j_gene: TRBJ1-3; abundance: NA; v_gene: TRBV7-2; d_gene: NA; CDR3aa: CATGNGNTIYF; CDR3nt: TGTGCTACCGGGAATGGAAACACCATATATTTT
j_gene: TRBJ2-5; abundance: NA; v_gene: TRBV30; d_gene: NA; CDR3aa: CAWSVRQKETQYF; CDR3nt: TGTGCCTGGAGTGTACGACAGAAAGAGACCCAGTACTTC
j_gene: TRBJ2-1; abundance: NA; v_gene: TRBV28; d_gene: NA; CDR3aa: CASSFRGGIVGYNEQFF; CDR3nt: TGTGCCAGCAGTTTTAGGGGGGGGATAGTGGGCTACAATGAGCAGTTCTTC
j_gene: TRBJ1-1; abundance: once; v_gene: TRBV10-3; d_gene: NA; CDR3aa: CAISGEGTLNTEAFF; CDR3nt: TGTGCCATCAGTGGAGAGGGTACACTGAACACTGAAGCTTTCTTT
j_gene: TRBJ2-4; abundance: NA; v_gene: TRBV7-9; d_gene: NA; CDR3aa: CASSRLRDGNIQYF; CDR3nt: TGTGCCAGCAGCCGACTCCGGGATGGAAACATTCAGTACTTC
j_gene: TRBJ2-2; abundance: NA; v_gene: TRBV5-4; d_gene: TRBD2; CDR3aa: CASSPTSGRGSGELFF; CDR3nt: TGTGCCAGCAGCCCGACTAGCGGGAGGGGGTCCGGGGAGCTGTTTTTT
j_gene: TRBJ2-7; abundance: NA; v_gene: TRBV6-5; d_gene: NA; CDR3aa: CASSYSGRGGYEQYF; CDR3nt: TGTGCCAGCAGTTACTCGGGCAGGGGTGGCTACGAGCAGTACTTC
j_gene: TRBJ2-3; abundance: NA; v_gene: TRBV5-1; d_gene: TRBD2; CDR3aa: CASSLEAGGGADTQYF; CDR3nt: TGCGCCAGCAGCTTGGAAGCGGGAGGTGGGGCAGATACGCAGTATTTT
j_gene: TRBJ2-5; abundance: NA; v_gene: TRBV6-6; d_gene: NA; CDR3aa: CASQRETQYF; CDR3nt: TGTGCCAGCCAACGGGAGACCCAGTACTTC
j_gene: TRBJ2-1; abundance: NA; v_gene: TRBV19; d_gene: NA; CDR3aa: CASSQRTARSYNEQFF; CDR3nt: TGTGCCAGTAGTCAAAGGACAGCCCGCTCCTACAATGAGCAGTTCTTC
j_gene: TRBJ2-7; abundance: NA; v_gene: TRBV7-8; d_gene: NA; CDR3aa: CASSPTRGWEQYF; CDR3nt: TGTGCCAGCAGCCCTACCAGGGGATGGGAGCAGTACTTC
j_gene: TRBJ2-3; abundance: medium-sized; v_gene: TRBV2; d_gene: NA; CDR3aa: CASSPLASTDTQYF; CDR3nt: TGTGCCAGCAGTCCCCTGGCTAGCACAGATACGCAGTATTTT
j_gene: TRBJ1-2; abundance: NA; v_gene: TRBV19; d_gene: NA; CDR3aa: CASSIITGSYGYTF; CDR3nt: TGTGCCAGTAGTATAATCACAGGCTCCTATGGCTACACCTTC
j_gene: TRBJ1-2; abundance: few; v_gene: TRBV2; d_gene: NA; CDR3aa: CASSDRRVSVGYTF; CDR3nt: TGTGCCAGCAGTGACCGCAGGGTTAGTGTTGGCTACACCTTC
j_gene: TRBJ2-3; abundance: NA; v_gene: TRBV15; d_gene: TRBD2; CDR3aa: CATSRDYQAGGTDTQYF; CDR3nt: TGTGCCACCAGCAGAGATTACCAGGCGGGAGGTACAGATACGCAGTATTTT
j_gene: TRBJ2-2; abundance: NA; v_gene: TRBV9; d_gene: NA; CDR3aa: CASSVDGNTGELFF; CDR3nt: TGTGCCAGCAGCGTAGACGGGAACACCGGGGAGCTGTTTTTT
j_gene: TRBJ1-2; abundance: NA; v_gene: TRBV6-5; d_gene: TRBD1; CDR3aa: CASSRQGAGYGYTF; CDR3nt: TGTGCCAGCAGCCGACAGGGGGCGGGCTATGGCTACACCTTC
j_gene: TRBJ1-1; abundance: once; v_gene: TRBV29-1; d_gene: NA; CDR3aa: CSGGLAGMNTEAFF; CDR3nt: TGCAGCGGGGGTTTAGCGGGGATGAACACTGAAGCTTTCTTT
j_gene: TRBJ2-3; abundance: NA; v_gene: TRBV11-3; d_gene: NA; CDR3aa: CASSERPGVRDTQYF; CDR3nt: TGTGCCAGCAGCGAAAGGCCGGGAGTAAGAGATACGCAGTATTTT
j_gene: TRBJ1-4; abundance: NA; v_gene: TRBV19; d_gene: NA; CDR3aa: CASSAGLRMIEKLFF; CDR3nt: TGTGCCAGTAGTGCGGGCCTTCGGATGATCGAAAAACTGTTTTTT
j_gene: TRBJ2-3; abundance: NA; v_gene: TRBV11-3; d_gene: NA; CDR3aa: CASSLAKTGTSTDTQYF; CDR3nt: TGTGCCAGCAGCTTAGCTAAGACAGGGACTAGCACAGATACGCAGTATTTT
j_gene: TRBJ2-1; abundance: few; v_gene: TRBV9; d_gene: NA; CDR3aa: CASSVYRDSTLDEQFF; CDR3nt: TGTGCCAGCAGCGTTTATCGGGACTCGACTCTGGATGAGCAGTTCTTC
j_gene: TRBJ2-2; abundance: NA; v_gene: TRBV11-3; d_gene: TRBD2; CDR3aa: CASSALAVTTGELFF; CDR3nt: TGTGCCAGCAGCGCCCTAGCGGTAACGACCGGGGAGCTGTTTTTT
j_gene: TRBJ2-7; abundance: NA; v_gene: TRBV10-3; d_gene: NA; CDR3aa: CAISGETYEQYF; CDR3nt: TGTGCCATCAGTGGAGAAACCTACGAGCAGTACTTC
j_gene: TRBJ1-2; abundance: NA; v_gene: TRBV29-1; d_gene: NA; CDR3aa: CSVEKGERYGYTF; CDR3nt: TGCAGCGTTGAAAAGGGAGAAAGGTATGGCTACACCTTC
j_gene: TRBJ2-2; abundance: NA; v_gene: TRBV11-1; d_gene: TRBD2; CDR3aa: CASRPGLAGFTGELFF; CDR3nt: TGTGCCAGCAGACCGGGACTAGCGGGTTTTACCGGGGAGCTGTTTTTT
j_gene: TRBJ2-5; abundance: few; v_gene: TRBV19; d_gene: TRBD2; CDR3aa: CASSIRSSGKLETQYF; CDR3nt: TGTGCCAGTAGTATTCGGAGTAGCGGGAAGTTGGAGACCCAGTACTTC
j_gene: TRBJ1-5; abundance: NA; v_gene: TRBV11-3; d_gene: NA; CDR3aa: CASSLGANQPQHF; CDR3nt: TGTGCCAGCAGCCTGGGAGCCAATCAGCCCCAGCATTTT
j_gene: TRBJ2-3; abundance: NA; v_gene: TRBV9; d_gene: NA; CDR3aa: CASSVVGQHTDTQYF; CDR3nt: TGTGCCAGCAGCGTAGTGGGACAACACACAGATACGCAGTATTTT
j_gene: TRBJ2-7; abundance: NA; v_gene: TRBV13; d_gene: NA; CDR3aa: CASSLKLGNEQYF; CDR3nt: TGTGCCAGCAGCTTAAAACTAGGGAACGAGCAGTACTTC
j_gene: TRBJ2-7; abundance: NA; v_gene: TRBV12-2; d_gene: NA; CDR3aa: CASRTPAPLAGKHEQYF; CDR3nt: TGTGCAAGTCGCACCCCCGCTCCACTAGCGGGTAAACACGAGCAGTACTTC
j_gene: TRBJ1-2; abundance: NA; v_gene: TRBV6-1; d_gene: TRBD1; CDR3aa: CASSEGLTGTGYTF; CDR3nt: TGTGCCAGCAGTGAGGGACTGACAGGGACTGGCTACACCTTC